This T cell receptor (beta chain) is drawn from a study of tumour-infiltrating T cells in Burkitt lymphoma. For the study at large: Overall and progression-free survival were predicted by productive clonality.

Clones were read by immunoSEQ multiplex PCR, and TCRdb kept only the in-frame ones, dropping some. The top ten hold about 1.3% of the sample, which has 12,000 to 15,000 clones, 85% seen once. CDR1 SGHAT and CDR2 FQNNGV come from the germline V gene. Trimming shortened V by 8 bases and J by 3 bases, and 3 bases separated the two germline ends. CDR3 length: 10 amino acids. The sample taken for sequencing was tumor tissue. V gene TRBV11-2 combines with J gene TRBJ2-3; D is unresolved. The receptor comes from a human donor with diffuse large B-cell lymphoma. The CDR3 bases are TGTGCCAGCGCTACAGATACGCAGTATTTT. This translates into CASATDTQYF.